Reported below is one T cell receptor beta chain. This record comes from a study of cytomegalovirus exposure and HLA in healthy donors. Study in general: Clustering assigned 81% of the approximately 400 genotyped donors to the Caucasian-associated ancestry cluster.

Vbeta (60) and Jbeta (13) primers were used in the PCR. Libraries were prepared by immunoSEQ multiplex PCR; TCRdb keeps only in-frame clonotypes and omits some of them. Of approximately 200,000 clones in the sample, approximately 87% are singletons; the top ten hold 1% to 1.5%. This CDR3 spans 17 amino acids. V dropped 0 bases and J dropped 0; count of bases not matched to a gene: 7. Germline V gives CDR1 SGHTA, CDR2 FQGNSA. This receptor was identified in a human donor in good health. V gene TRBV7-2 combines with J gene TRBJ2-7; 8 bases are shared with TRBD2. The source material was PBMCs. CDR3 residues: CASSLAAWREVSYEQYF. The CDR3 DNA reads as TGTGCCAGCAGCTTAGCGGCATGGCGGGAGGTCTCCTACGAGCAGTACTTC.